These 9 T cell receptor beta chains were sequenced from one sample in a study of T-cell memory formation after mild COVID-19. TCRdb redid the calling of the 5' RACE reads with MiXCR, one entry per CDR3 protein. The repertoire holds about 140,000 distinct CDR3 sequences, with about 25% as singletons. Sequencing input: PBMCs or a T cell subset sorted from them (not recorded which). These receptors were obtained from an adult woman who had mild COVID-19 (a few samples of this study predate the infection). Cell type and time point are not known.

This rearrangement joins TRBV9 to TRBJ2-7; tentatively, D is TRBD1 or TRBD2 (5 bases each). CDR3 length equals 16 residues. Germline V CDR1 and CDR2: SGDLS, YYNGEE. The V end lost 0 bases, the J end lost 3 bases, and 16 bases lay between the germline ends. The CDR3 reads CASSVGSGVGDYEQYF. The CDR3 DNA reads TGTGCCAGCAGCGTAGGGTCCGGGGTAGGGGACTACGAGCAGTACTTC.

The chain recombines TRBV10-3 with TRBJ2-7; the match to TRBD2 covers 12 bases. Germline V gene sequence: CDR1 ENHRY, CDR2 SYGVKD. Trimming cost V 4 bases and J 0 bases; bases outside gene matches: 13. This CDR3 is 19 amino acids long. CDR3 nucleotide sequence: TGTGCCATCAGTGGGGCGTTTGGGACTAGCGGGCCAAGCTCCTACGAGCAGTACTTC. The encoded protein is CAISGAFGTSGPSSYEQYF.

The CDR3 reads CASSQDWPGELRGRYEQFF. Written as DNA, the CDR3 is TGTGCCAGCAGCCAAGATTGGCCCGGGGAGCTGAGGGGGAGATATGAGCAGTTCTTC. This chain connects TRBV14 to TRBJ2-1, with D tentatively TRBD1 (6 bases). The CDR3 is made up of 19 amino acids. Trimming removed 0 bases from V and 8 bases from J, with 26 bases in between. Germline lookup yields CDR1 SGHDN and CDR2 FVKESK. Together with reference TRBV14 and TRBJ2-1, the CDR3 gives the full variable domain: EAGVTQFPSHSVIEKGQTVTLRCDPISGHDNLYWYRRVMGKEIKFLLHFVKESKQDESGMPNNRFLAERTGGTYSTLKVQPAELEDSGVYFCASSQDWPGELRGRYEQFFGPGTRLTVL.

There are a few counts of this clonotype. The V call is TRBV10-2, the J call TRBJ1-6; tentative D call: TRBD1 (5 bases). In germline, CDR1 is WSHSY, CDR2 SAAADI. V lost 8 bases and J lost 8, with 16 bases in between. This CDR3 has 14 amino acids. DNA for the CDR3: TGCGCCAGCGGGGGGGAGGGGCTGGATTCACCCCTCCACTTT. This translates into CASGGEGLDSPLHF.

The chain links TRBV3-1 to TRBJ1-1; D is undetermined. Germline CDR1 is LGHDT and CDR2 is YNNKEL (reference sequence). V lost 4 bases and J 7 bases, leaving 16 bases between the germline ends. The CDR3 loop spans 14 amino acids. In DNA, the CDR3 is TGTGCCAGCAGCCCAGGAAAGGGCAGATTTGAAGCTTTCTTT. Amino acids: CASSPGKGRFEAFF.

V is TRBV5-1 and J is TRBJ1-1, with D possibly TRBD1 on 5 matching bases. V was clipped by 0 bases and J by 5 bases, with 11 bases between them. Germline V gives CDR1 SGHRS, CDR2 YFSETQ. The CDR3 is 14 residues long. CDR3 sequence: CASSLDGGWTEAFF. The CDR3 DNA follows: TGCGCCAGCAGCTTGGACGGGGGTTGGACTGAAGCTTTCTTT. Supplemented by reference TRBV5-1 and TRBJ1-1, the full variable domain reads KAGVTQTPRYLIKTRGQQVTLSCSPISGHRSVSWYQQTPGQGLQFLFEYFSETQRNKGNFPGRFSGRQFSNSRSEMNVSTLELGDSALYLCASSLDGGWTEAFFGQGTRLTVV.

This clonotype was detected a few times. CDR3 sequence: CATPRYMNTEAFF. Written as DNA, the CDR3 is TGTGCCACCCCTCGGTACATGAACACTGAAGCTTTCTTT. This chain links TRBV2 with TRBJ1-1; no clear D gene. The CDR3 totals 13 residues. CDR1 and CDR2 from the germline V gene are SNHLY and FYNNEI. The ends were cut back, 10 bases at V and 0 bases at J, with 12 bases in the middle.

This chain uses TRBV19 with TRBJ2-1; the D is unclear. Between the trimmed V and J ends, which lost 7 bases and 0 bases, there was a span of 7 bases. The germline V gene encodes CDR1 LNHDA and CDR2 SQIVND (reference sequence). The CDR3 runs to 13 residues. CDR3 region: CASNTGSYNEQFF. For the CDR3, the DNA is TGTGCCAGTAACACGGGCTCCTACAATGAGCAGTTCTTC.

CDR3 DNA sequence: TGTGCCATCAGTGAGTTCGGACAGGGGACAGATACGCAGTATTTT. Amino acids: CAISEFGQGTDTQYF. V and J are TRBV10-3 and TRBJ2-3; TRBD1 matches 9 bases. The ends lost 1 base at V and 3 bases at J; junction bases unmatched: 2. This CDR3 is 15 amino acids long. Looked up from germline, CDR1 is ENHRY and CDR2 is SYGVKD.